The 19 T cell receptor beta chains given below trace back to one sample, sequenced in a study of OX40 agonist ivuxolimab in advanced cancers. The repertoire was sequenced with immunoSEQ multiplex PCR; TCRdb's copy has only in-frame clones and lacks some. Of about 46,000 clones in the sample, 70% to 90% were seen once. The sample here was CD4+ or CD8+ T cells sorted from blood, taken in a trial of the OX40 agonist ivuxolimab. Every receptor here comes from an adult with an advanced solid tumor such as melanoma, head and neck, liver or kidney cancer.

The chain recombines TRBV9 with TRBJ2-1, with 7 nucleotides matching TRBD2. CDR3 length: 14 amino acids. Germline V lookup: CDR1 SGDLS, CDR2 YYNGEE. With V trimmed by 1 base and J by 7 bases, 5 bases remained unmatched. The CDR3 spells CASSVSGKWNEQFF. In DNA form, the CDR3 reads TGTGCCAGCAGCGTAAGCGGGAAATGGAATGAGCAGTTCTTC.

The chain carries TRBV13 and TRBJ2-2; 10 bases align to TRBD1. This CDR3 is 17 amino acids long. Trimming removed 5 bases from V and 7 bases from J; junction bases left unmatched: 13. Germline CDR1 reads PRHDT; CDR2 reads FYEKMQ (reference sequence). The CDR3 DNA reads TGTGCCAGCAGCCCATTCCCGGGACAGGGGCCCAACGGGGAGCTGTTTTTT. Its protein product is CASSPFPGQGPNGELFF. Based on the CDR3 plus reference TRBV13 and TRBJ2-2, the full variable domain is AAGVIQSPRHLIKEKRETATLKCYPIPRHDTVYWYQQGPGQDPQFLISFYEKMQSDKGSIPDRFSAQQFSDYHSELNMSSLELGDSALYFCASSPFPGQGPNGELFFGEGSRLTVL.

This clone appeared once. The chain combines TRBV18 with TRBJ2-2; D not resolved. Germline V gene data show CDR1 as KGHSH and CDR2 as LQKENI. Trimming left V 5 bases short and J 5 bases short, with 6 bases between. This CDR3 region has 12 residues. CDR3 protein: CASSLPTGELFF. The CDR3 DNA reads TGTGCCAGCTCATTACCAACCGGGGAGCTGTTTTTT.

This clone has a single count. The chain uses TRBV11-1 and TRBJ1-2; D is ambiguous. CDR1 is SGHAT and CDR2 is FQDESV in the germline V gene (reference sequence). V was shortened by 1 base and J by 6 bases, with 12 bases between the two germline ends. The CDR3 has 14 residues. CDR3 nucleotide sequence: TGTGCCAGCAGCTTAGACTCGGCCCCTGATGGCTACACCTTC. Protein product: CASSLDSAPDGYTF.

J is TRBJ2-5 and V is TRBV11-2; 7 nucleotides match TRBD2. CDR1 and CDR2 (germline): SGHAT, FQNNGV. With V trimmed by 3 bases and J by 3 bases, 7 bases remained unmatched. The length of the CDR3 is 15 residues. CDR3 loop: CASSFLAVREETQYF. CDR3 bases: TGTGCCAGCAGCTTCCTAGCGGTACGGGAAGAGACCCAGTACTTC.

This rearrangement joins TRBV19 to TRBJ2-2; unclear D gene. V dropped 3 bases and J dropped 1 base, with 6 bases sitting between them. The CDR3 consists of 14 residues. Germline-derived CDR1 and CDR2 are LNHDA and SQIVND (reference sequence). For the CDR3, the DNA is TGTGCCAGTAGTATTGGGCAGAACACCGGGGAGCTGTTTTTT. Amino acid sequence: CASSIGQNTGELFF.

This rearrangement joins TRBV9 to TRBJ2-3; D is undetermined. CDR1 is SGDLS, CDR2 YYNGEE, per germline. The CDR3 has 16 amino acids. Trimming stripped 3 bases from V and 2 bases from J, with 16 bases between. The chain's CDR3 is CASSAASGFSTDTQYF. The CDR3 bases are TGTGCCAGCAGCGCCGCGTCGGGCTTTTCCACAGATACGCAGTATTTT. Supplemented by reference TRBV9 and TRBJ2-3, the full variable domain reads DSGVTQTPKHLITATGQRVTLRCSPRSGDLSVYWYQQSLDQGLQFLIQYYNGEERAKGNILERFSAQQFPDLHSELNLSSLELGDSALYFCASSAASGFSTDTQYFGPGTRLTVL.

V usage is TRBV19 and J usage is TRBJ2-7; TRBD1 aligns across 9 bases. The V gene's germline CDR1 is LNHDA and CDR2 SQIVND (reference sequence). Trimming cost V 1 base and J 5 bases; bases outside gene matches: 6. The CDR3 sequence is 15 residues long. The CDR3 spells CASSIGTGVVDEQYF. For the CDR3, the DNA is TGTGCCAGTAGTATAGGGACAGGGGTCGTCGACGAGCAGTACTTC.

This chain uses TRBV28 with TRBJ2-5; D is undetermined. V was clipped by 6 bases and J by 2 bases, with 13 bases between them. Germline CDR1 reads MDHEN; CDR2 reads SYDVKM. The CDR3 sequence is 14 residues long. The CDR3 reads CASSQPGPQETQYF. The CDR3 DNA sequence: TGTGCCAGCAGCCAGCCGGGTCCTCAAGAGACCCAGTACTTC.

The chain couples TRBV5-1 to TRBJ1-2, with 7 bases aligning to TRBD1. V lost 2 bases, J lost 6 bases, and 4 bases stayed unmatched. In germline, CDR1 is SGHRS, CDR2 YFSETQ. The CDR3 covers 13 residues. CDR3 loop: CASSFLDRDGYTF. The CDR3 bases are TGCGCCAGCAGCTTTCTTGACAGGGATGGCTACACCTTC.

The chain carries TRBV7-9 and TRBJ1-1; 7 bases agree with TRBD1. The CDR3 consists of 15 residues. J lost 3 bases, V lost 8 bases, and 12 bases had no gene match. CDR1 and CDR2 from the germline V gene are SEHNR and FQNEAQ (reference sequence). As DNA, the CDR3 is TGTGCCAGCCTGATGGACAGGAGTATCGACACTGAAGCTTTCTTT. Protein: CASLMDRSIDTEAFF.

The J gene is TRBJ2-7, the V gene TRBV27; D is unresolved. The CDR3 is 15 residues long. With 4 bases removed from V and 4 bases from J, the gap between germline ends came to 17 bases. Germline loops: CDR1 MNHEY, CDR2 SMNVEV (reference sequence). Here the CDR3 reads CASSSQTEYNYEQYF. CDR3 in DNA: TGTGCCAGCAGTTCCCAGACGGAGTACAATTACGAGCAGTACTTC.

This clone appeared a few times. The J gene is TRBJ1-5, the V gene TRBV2; TRBD1 matches at 7 bases. The V segment lost 5 bases and the J segment 1 base; nucleotides outside the gene matches: 5. Germline V gene sequence: CDR1 SNHLY, CDR2 FYNNEI. CDR3 length: 15 amino acids. CDR3 loop: CASSLTGMSNQPQHF. Here the CDR3 DNA reads TGTGCCAGCAGTTTGACAGGGATGAGCAATCAGCCCCAGCATTTT.

V and J are TRBV30 and TRBJ1-2; possible D gene TRBD1, 6 bases. V was trimmed by 2 bases and J by 7 bases, leaving 14 bases between them. Germline V lookup: CDR1 GTSNPN, CDR2 SVGIG (reference sequence). This CDR3 contains 13 residues. DNA of the CDR3: TGTGCCTGGAGTCGACAGGAGCCCCTTGGCTACACCTTC. This codes for CAWSRQEPLGYTF. Together with reference TRBV30 and TRBJ1-2, the CDR3 gives the full variable domain: SQTIHQWPATLVQPVGSPLSLECTVEGTSNPNLYWYRQAAGRGLQLLFYSVGIGQISSEVPQNLSASRPQDRQFILSSKKLLLSDSGFYLCAWSRQEPLGYTFGSGTRLTVV.

V and J are TRBV28 and TRBJ1-2; D possibly corresponds to TRBD1 (5 bases). CDR1 and CDR2 from the germline V gene are MDHEN and SYDVKM. The ends were cut back, 5 bases at V and 4 bases at J, with 11 bases in the middle. The CDR3 has 13 residues. CDR3 coding DNA: TGTGCCAGCAGTCCAGGGCTCGCCTATGGCTACACCTTC. This translates into CASSPGLAYGYTF.

The rearrangement links TRBV12-5 to TRBJ2-1; 10 bases match TRBD1. J gave up 9 bases and V 6 bases, and 14 bases lay outside the gene matches. This CDR3 comprises 16 residues. Germline CDR1 and CDR2: LGHNT and FRNRAP. The CDR3 DNA reads TGTGCTAGTGGCCGGAGTCCCGGGACAGGGGAGATTGAGCAGTTCTTC. Protein product: CASGRSPGTGEIEQFF.

The chain has TRBV5-1 and TRBJ2-1; D is possibly TRBD2 (5 bases). Germline assignment: CDR1 SGHRS and CDR2 YFSETQ. This CDR3 is 15 amino acids long. Trimming took off 4 bases at V and 2 bases at J, with 13 bases between the two ends. Here the CDR3 DNA reads TGCGCCAGCAGCGAGGACTCAACTCCCTACAATGAGCAGTTCTTC. Residues: CASSEDSTPYNEQFF.

The chain recombines TRBV2 with TRBJ1-2, with TRBD1 matching 8 bases. Germline V lookup: CDR1 SNHLY, CDR2 FYNNEI. The CDR3 is 13 residues long. V trimming: 4 bases; J trimming: 2 bases; junction bases outside the gene matches: 0. The CDR3 DNA follows: TGTGCCAGCAGTGGGACAGGGAACTATGGCTACACCTTC. Its translation: CASSGTGNYGYTF.

The chain uses TRBV9 and TRBJ2-3, with 7 bases fitting TRBD2. Germline V CDR1 and CDR2: SGDLS, YYNGEE. V lost 0 bases, J lost 3 bases, and 7 bases stayed unmatched. CDR3 size: 16 residues. DNA of the CDR3: TGTGCCAGCAGCGTAGAGGGCGGGGGTTTAACAGATACGCAGTATTTT. This sequence encodes CASSVEGGGLTDTQYF.